These T cell receptor beta chains were read from a single sample in a study of metastatic and nonmetastatic thyroid tumors. TCRdb re-called the PCR reads through MiXCR. The sample records around 18,000 clones, around a fifth being singletons. The sample consisted of tumor tissue. The source of these receptors is a female donor with papillary thyroid cancer or a benign thyroid nodule (not recorded which). Some clones in this sample may be carry-over from other donors' samples. CDR3s include the opening cysteine and the closing phenylalanine or tryptophan. A D gene is named only where the DNA matches it firmly. Clone size is shown for a subset of rows, as once, few, many or a class of expanded clone.

abundance	d_gene	v_gene	j_gene	CDR3aa	CDR3nt
NA	NA	TRBV4-1	TRBJ2-7	CASSQGRRSSYEQYF	TGCGCCAGCAGCCAAGGTCGGCGTTCTTCCTACGAGCAGTACTTC
medium-sized	NA	TRBV5-6	TRBJ2-7	CASSVTGSAYEQYF	TGTGCCAGCAGCGTCACAGGGTCCGCCTACGAGCAGTACTTC
many	NA	TRBV5-1	TRBJ2-1	CASSLSGSEQFF	TGCGCCAGCAGCTTATCAGGAAGTGAGCAGTTCTTC
many	NA	TRBV12-5	TRBJ2-4	CASGLDLTAWHF	TGTGCTAGTGGTTTGGATCTGACAGCCTGGCACTTC
many	TRBD2	TRBV7-2	TRBJ2-7	CASSPGLAGEIPYEQYF	TGTGCCAGCAGCCCGGGACTAGCGGGAGAGATCCCCTACGAGCAGTACTTC
many	NA	TRBV10-1	TRBJ1-6	CASGTGGYNSPLHF	TGCGCCAGCGGGACTGGGGGATATAATTCACCCCTCCACTTT
NA	NA	TRBV12-3/TRBV12-4	TRBJ2-1	CASRLQHYNEQFF	TGTGCCAGCAGATTACAGCACTACAATGAGCAGTTCTTC
many	NA	TRBV6-1	TRBJ1-2	CASILSESLPEGYTF	TGTGCCAGCATTCTAAGCGAGTCACTCCCGGAGGGCTACACCTTC
few	NA	TRBV9	TRBJ2-4	CASSVGGGAIQYF	TGTGCCAGCAGCGTAGGCGGGGGCGCCATTCAGTACTTC
many	NA	TRBV27	TRBJ2-7	CASSFAQVSYEQYF	TGTGCCAGCAGTTTCGCACAGGTCTCCTACGAGCAGTACTTC
few	NA	TRBV7-9	TRBJ2-7	CASSPPLRYEQYF	TGTGCCAGCAGTCCCCCTTTACGCTACGAGCAGTACTTC
NA	TRBD1	TRBV11-1	TRBJ1-5	CASSPTQGGGNQPQHF	TGTGCCAGCAGCCCCACACAGGGGGGGGGCAATCAGCCCCAGCATTTT
few	NA	TRBV28	TRBJ1-2	CASSWPGTPTRGYTF	TGTGCCAGCAGTTGGCCGGGGACACCGACGAGGGGCTACACCTTC
few	TRBD1	TRBV28	TRBJ2-5	CASSPTGGQQETQYF	TGTGCCAGCAGTCCTACAGGGGGTCAACAAGAGACACAGTACTTC
many	NA	TRBV6-1	TRBJ2-5	CASSRGETQYF	TGTGCCAGCAGTCGGGGGGAGACCCAGTACTTC
NA	NA	TRBV9	TRBJ1-6	CASSMLPGSAYNSPLHF	TGTGCCAGCAGCATGCTACCGGGGTCAGCCTATAATTCACCCCTCCACTTT
NA	TRBD2	TRBV13	TRBJ2-7	CASSYTGGPYEQYF	TGTGCCAGCAGCTACACGGGAGGCCCATACGAGCAGTACTTC
many	NA	TRBV30	TRBJ1-6	CAWSSYNSPLHF	TGTGCCTGGAGCTCCTATAATTCACCCCTCCACTTT
few	NA	TRBV6-1	TRBJ2-3	CASSRVGAPGTDTQYF	TGTGCCAGCAGTCGAGTGGGGGCGCCGGGCACAGATACGCAGTATTTT
NA	NA	TRBV27	TRBJ2-7	CASSFRGAYEQYF	TGTGCCAGCAGTTTCAGGGGAGCCTACGAGCAGTACTTC
medium-sized	NA	TRBV28	TRBJ1-5	CASRSEQFQPQHF	TGTGCCAGCAGATCTGAACAGTTCCAGCCCCAGCATTTT
many	NA	TRBV12-5	TRBJ1-6	CASGLVRASPLHF	TGTGCTAGTGGTTTGGTCCGGGCCTCACCCCTCCACTTT
medium-sized	TRBD2	TRBV5-1	TRBJ2-2	CASSLELAANTGELFF	TGCGCCAGCAGCTTGGAACTAGCGGCCAACACCGGGGAGCTGTTTTTT
NA	NA	TRBV7-2	TRBJ2-1	CASSLASGVGVVGQFF	TGTGCCAGCAGCTTAGCCAGCGGAGTGGGCGTCGTTGGGCAGTTCTTC
few	NA	TRBV15	TRBJ1-1	CATSRPWAGTEAFF	TGTGCCACCAGCAGACCCTGGGCGGGTACTGAAGCTTTCTTT
NA	TRBD1	TRBV6-2/TRBV6-3	TRBJ2-7	CASKPGQGARGEQYF	TGTGCCAGCAAACCGGGACAGGGGGCTCGAGGCGAGCAGTACTTC
NA	NA	TRBV20-1	TRBJ1-6	CSARSGGQSNSPPHF	TGCAGTGCCAGGTCGGGTGGGCAATCGAATTCACCCCCCCACTTT
NA	TRBD2	TRBV24-1	TRBJ2-3	CATSTSGDLTDTQYF	TGTGCCACCTCGACTAGCGGGGACCTCACAGATACGCAGTATTTT
many	NA	TRBV20-1	TRBJ1-1	CSARDLGAIAGAFF	TGCAGTGCTAGAGATCTGGGGGCAATCGCTGGGGCTTTCTTT
many	NA	TRBV2	TRBJ2-5	CASSVGQETQYF	TGTGCCAGCAGTGTCGGACAAGAGACCCAGTACTTC
many	NA	TRBV7-8	TRBJ1-1	CASSYRVNTEAFF	TGTGCCAGCAGCTACAGGGTGAACACTGAAGCTTTCTTT
many	TRBD1	TRBV19	TRBJ1-2	CASANRGNYGYTF	TGTGCCAGTGCAAACAGGGGAAACTATGGCTACACCTTC
NA	NA	TRBV5-1	TRBJ1-3	CASSTSDSSGNTIYF	TGCGCCAGCAGCACATCGGACAGCTCTGGAAACACCATATATTTT
few	NA	TRBV6-1	TRBJ2-2	CASMEGGRMNGELFF	TGTGCCAGCATGGAGGGAGGTAGAATGAACGGGGAGCTGTTTTTT
few	TRBD2	TRBV6-2/TRBV6-3	TRBJ2-7	CASSYSSSGHTYEQYF	TGTGCCAGCAGTTACTCTTCTAGCGGGCACACCTACGAGCAGTACTTC
many	NA	TRBV30	TRBJ2-2	CACPRGTGELFF	TGTGCCTGCCCCCGAGGGACCGGGGAGCTGTTTTTT
many	NA	TRBV6-5	TRBJ2-3	CASSYLEESTDTQYF	TGTGCCAGCAGTTACTTGGAGGAGAGCACAGATACGCAGTATTTT
many	NA	TRBV5-1	TRBJ2-7	CASSLDRVTNEQYF	TGCGCCAGCAGCTTGGACAGGGTGACGAACGAGCAGTACTTC
once	TRBD1	TRBV18	TRBJ1-2	CASSPSRTGSYGYTF	TGTGCCAGCTCACCTTCCAGGACAGGCTCCTATGGCTACACCTTC
NA	NA	TRBV7-2	TRBJ1-6	CASTVPGLINSPLHF	TGTGCCAGCACCGTTCCGGGACTGATCAATTCACCCCTCCACTTT
NA	NA	TRBV21-1	TRBJ2-1	CASSILQAGGLHNEQFF	TGTGCCAGCAGCATTCTTCAGGCGGGAGGATTGCACAATGAGCAGTTCTTC
few	NA	TRBV9	TRBJ2-6	CASGRGANVLTF	TGTGCCAGCGGTCGGGGGGCCAACGTCCTGACTTTC
many	NA	TRBV7-8	TRBJ1-1	CASSLVTDWNTEAFF	TGTGCCAGCAGCTTAGTAACGGACTGGAACACTGAAGCTTTCTTT
many	NA	TRBV20-1	TRBJ2-1	CSARGVVHEQFF	TGCAGTGCTAGAGGGGTTGTCCATGAGCAGTTCTTC
NA	NA	TRBV12-3/TRBV12-4	TRBJ2-3	CASSPGEGWRGTDTQYF	TGTGCCAGCAGTCCGGGTGAGGGGTGGAGAGGCACAGATACGCAGTATTTT
NA	TRBD1	TRBV7-2	TRBJ2-7	CASSSDRTGEQYF	TGTGCCAGCAGCTCCGACAGGACAGGGGAGCAGTACTTC
many	NA	TRBV30	TRBJ2-3	CAWSLQGGTQYF	TGTGCCTGGAGCCTACAGGGAGGTACGCAGTATTTT
many	TRBD2	TRBV20-1	TRBJ2-1	CSARMGLRIINEQFF	TGCAGTGCCCGAATGGGACTAAGAATAATCAATGAGCAGTTCTTC
medium-sized	NA	TRBV4-2	TRBJ2-2	CASSQVRSNTGELFF	TGTGCCAGCAGCCAAGTACGGAGCAACACCGGGGAGCTGTTTTTT
few	NA	TRBV30	TRBJ1-2	CAWRGPRGPRNYGYTF	TGTGCCTGGAGGGGTCCTAGGGGCCCGCGGAATTATGGCTACACCTTC
many	NA	TRBV7-3	TRBJ2-6	CASSLQGAGANVLTF	TGTGCCAGCAGCTTACAGGGTGCCGGGGCCAACGTCCTGACTTTC
many	NA	TRBV9	TRBJ2-5	CASSVDLSGTQYF	TGTGCCAGCAGCGTAGACCTATCGGGGACCCAGTACTTC